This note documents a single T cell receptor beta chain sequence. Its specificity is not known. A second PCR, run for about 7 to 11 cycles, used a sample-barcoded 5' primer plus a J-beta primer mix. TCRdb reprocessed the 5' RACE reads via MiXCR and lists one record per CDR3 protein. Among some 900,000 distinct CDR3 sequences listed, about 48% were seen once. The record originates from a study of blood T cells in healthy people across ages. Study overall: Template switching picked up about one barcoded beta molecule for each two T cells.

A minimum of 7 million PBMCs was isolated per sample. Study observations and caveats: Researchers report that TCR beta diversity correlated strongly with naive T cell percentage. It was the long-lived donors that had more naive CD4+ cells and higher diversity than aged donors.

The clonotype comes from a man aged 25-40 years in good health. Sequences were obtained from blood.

In DNA, the CDR3 is TGCGCCAGCAGGACAGGGATAAACACTGAAGCTTTCTTT. This sequence encodes CASRTGINTEAFF. V and J are TRBV5-1 and TRBJ1-1; TRBD1 matches 7 bases. V gave up 5 bases and J gave up 2 bases; unmatched junction bases: 3. Germline CDR1 reads SGHRS; CDR2 reads YFSETQ. This CDR3 has 13 residues.